These T cell receptor beta chains were read from a single sample in a study of blood T cell repertoires in COVID-19. Some clones are missing from TCRdb's copy, which holds only in-frame ones; the method was immunoSEQ multiplex PCR. The sample holds roughly 42,000 clones, over 75% seen once. Sequenced sample: peripheral blood. The receptors originated from a human donor in a cohort sampled during active COVID-19. Both conserved end residues are part of each CDR3. The D gene is left open where the match is weak. Rows give clone size only sometimes, using once, few, many, or a class for an expanded clone.

>TRBV5-6|TRBJ2-7|18|.|.
TGTGCCAGCAGCCCAGCATTTTTTAGAGACAGCAGCTCCTACGAGCAGTACTTC
CASSPAFFRDSSSYEQYF
>TRBV9|TRBJ2-3|14|once|TRBD1
TGTGCCAGCAGCGTAATGACAGGGACCGATACGCAGTATTTT
CASSVMTGTDTQYF
>TRBV5-1|TRBJ2-2|15|.|.
TGCGCCAGCACCCCCTCCCGAGGATACACCGGGGAGCTGTTTTTT
CASTPSRGYTGELFF
>TRBV29-1|TRBJ1-5|13|.|TRBD1
TGCAGCGTTGTTACAGGGGTCAATCAGCCCCAGCATTTT
CSVVTGVNQPQHF
>TRBV6-2/TRBV6-3|TRBJ2-1|17|.|TRBD2
TGTGCCAGCAGTCCCCGGACTAGCGGGACCTCCTACAATGAGCAGTTCTTC
CASSPRTSGTSYNEQFF
>TRBV25-1|TRBJ1-2|15|.|TRBD1
TGTGCCAGCAGTGAAGGGACAGCCGGAGCGTATGGCTACACCTTC
CASSEGTAGAYGYTF
>TRBV7-8|TRBJ2-7|16|.|.
TGTGCCAGCAGCTTGGGACAAGAATGGGAATCCTACGAGCAGTACTTC
CASSLGQEWESYEQYF
>TRBV27|TRBJ2-7|16|medium-sized|.
TGTGCCAGCAGCTTGAGGGCCCCCACACCCTCCTACGAGCAGTACTTC
CASSLRAPTPSYEQYF
>TRBV28|TRBJ1-2|16|few|.
TGTGCCAGCAGTTTGCCGGGAGGGGGTTATAACTATGGCTACACCTTC
CASSLPGGGYNYGYTF
>TRBV7-2|TRBJ2-5|15|.|TRBD2
TGTGCCAGCAGCGAGACTAGCGGGGGGCAAGAGACCCAGTACTTC
CASSETSGGQETQYF
>TRBV5-4|TRBJ1-1|14|.|.
TGTGCCAGCAGCTTCCCCCCCCCGGACACTGAAGCTTTCTTT
CASSFPPPDTEAFF
>TRBV9|TRBJ1-4|14|.|.
TGTGCCAGCGCAACAGGGCCAACTAATGAAAAACTGTTTTTT
CASATGPTNEKLFF
>TRBV10-3|TRBJ1-2|16|.|.
TGTGCCATCAGTGAGTCCACAGCCCGCCCGAACTATGGCTACACCTTC
CAISESTARPNYGYTF
>TRBV29-1|TRBJ2-1|14|.|.
TGCAGCGTCCTCGACAGTTCCCCCTACAATGAGCAGTTCTTC
CSVLDSSPYNEQFF
>TRBV5-1|TRBJ2-3|15|once|TRBD2
TGCGCCAGCAGTATAACGGGGGGGCGGTCAGATACGCAGTATTTT
CASSITGGRSDTQYF
>TRBV5-1|TRBJ2-5|17|.|.
TGCGCCAGCAGCCCTGAAGGGCGGGACGCCCGCGGGGAGACCCAGTACTTC
CASSPEGRDARGETQYF
>TRBV7-2|TRBJ1-3|17|.|TRBD1
TGTGCCAGCAGCTTAGTGGCAGGGGGCACGAAAGGAAACACCATATATTTT
CASSLVAGGTKGNTIYF
>TRBV6-4|TRBJ2-6|16|.|TRBD1
TGTGCCAGCGCTAGGACAGGGTCGTCCGGGGCCAACGTCCTGACTTTC
CASARTGSSGANVLTF
>TRBV27|TRBJ1-2|15|.|TRBD1
TGTGCCAGCAGTAGACAGGGCTTGGGGTACTATGGCTACACCTTC
CASSRQGLGYYGYTF
>TRBV5-1|TRBJ1-4|14|.|TRBD1
TGCGCCAGCAGCTTGGGACAGGGACATGAAAAACTGTTTTTT
CASSLGQGHEKLFF
>TRBV2|TRBJ2-3|13|.|TRBD2
TGTGCCAGCGCAAAACTAGCGCCAGATACGCAGTATTTT
CASAKLAPDTQYF
>TRBV7-2|TRBJ2-3|12|.|.
TGTGCCAGCAGCTTAGAGACAGTCAGGGAGTATTTT
CASSLETVREYF
>TRBV18|TRBJ2-1|15|.|TRBD2
TGTGCCAGCTCACCACAGGAGCGGGGGGGCCTCGAGCAGTTCTTC
CASSPQERGGLEQFF
>TRBV7-9|TRBJ2-3|15|.|.
TGTGCCAGCAACCCTACGATGGGGGCGGGAGATACGCAGTATTTT
CASNPTMGAGDTQYF
>TRBV5-4|TRBJ2-5|12|.|.
TGTGCCAGCACCGCCCGGGGAGAGACCCAGTACTTC
CASTARGETQYF
>TRBV5-4|TRBJ2-2|15|.|TRBD1
TGTGCCAGCAGCTTGGATGCGACAGGGCCCGGGGAGCTGTTTTTT
CASSLDATGPGELFF
>TRBV6-5|TRBJ1-5|14|.|.
TGTGCCAGCAACCCCGGACAGAGCAATCAGCCCCAGCATTTT
CASNPGQSNQPQHF
>TRBV4-1|TRBJ2-7|15|.|TRBD1
TGCGCCAGCAGTCCTCCGGGACAGGGGTCCTACGAGCAGTACTTC
CASSPPGQGSYEQYF
>TRBV7-2|TRBJ1-5|16|few|.
TGTGCCAGCAGCTTAGGCGGGATACCTAGCAATCAGCCCCAGCATTTT
CASSLGGIPSNQPQHF
>TRBV19|TRBJ2-2|13|.|.
TGTGCCAGTAGCTCCGTGGCTGCCGGGGAGCTGTTTTTT
CASSSVAAGELFF
>TRBV6-2/TRBV6-3|TRBJ2-1|15|few|TRBD2
TGTGCCAGCAGTTACGTTGGCGGGGGGGCCTTTGAGCAGTTCTTC
CASSYVGGGAFEQFF
>TRBV5-1|TRBJ2-5|14|few|.
TGCGCCAGCAGCTTGGGTGTACTCCAAGAGACCCAGTACTTC
CASSLGVLQETQYF
>TRBV5-6|TRBJ2-5|13|.|.
TGTGCCAGCAGCCTCTGGAGTGGGGAGACCCAGTACTTC
CASSLWSGETQYF
>TRBV6-5|TRBJ1-1|13|.|TRBD1
TGTGCCAGCAGGGGGACAGCCCACACTGAAGCTTTCTTT
CASRGTAHTEAFF
>TRBV6-6|TRBJ1-6|13|.|.
TGTGCCAGCAATCAGGCCAGTGATTCACCCCTCCACTTT
CASNQASDSPLHF
>TRBV20-1|TRBJ1-5|14|.|TRBD1
TGCAGTGCTATTGACAGGGGATGGGATCAGCCCCAGCATTTT
CSAIDRGWDQPQHF
>TRBV11-2|TRBJ2-1|16|.|.
TGTGCCAGCAGCTTTACAGGGACCAACACTTACAATGAGCAGTTCTTC
CASSFTGTNTYNEQFF
>TRBV11-3|TRBJ2-3|16|.|TRBD2
TGTGCCAGCAGCTTAGTCGCGGGGGGTATCACAGATACGCAGTATTTT
CASSLVAGGITDTQYF
>TRBV2|TRBJ2-5|15|few|.
TGTGCCAGCAGTGAAGGGTTCCGGGTTCAAGAGACCCAGTACTTC
CASSEGFRVQETQYF
>TRBV5-1|TRBJ1-1|15|.|TRBD1
TGCGCCAGCAGCCGGGACGGGACAGGGGGGACTGAAGCTTTCTTT
CASSRDGTGGTEAFF
>TRBV19|TRBJ1-5|16|.|.
TGTGCCAGTAGTTCGGTTGGGACATTGAGCAATCAGCCCCAGCATTTT
CASSSVGTLSNQPQHF
>TRBV4-2|TRBJ2-5|15|.|TRBD2
TGTGCCAGCAGCCAAGGAGCGGGGGGCAGGGAGACCCAGTACTTC
CASSQGAGGRETQYF
>TRBV4-3|TRBJ2-5|16|.|TRBD2
TGCGCCAGCAGCCAAGATAGACTAGCGGGCCAAGAGACCCAGTACTTC
CASSQDRLAGQETQYF
>TRBV6-2/TRBV6-3|TRBJ2-4|16|.|.
TGTGCCAGCAGTTACCCGGTGGGGGGGCTTCAAAACATTCAGTACTTC
CASSYPVGGLQNIQYF
>TRBV9|TRBJ2-3|16|.|.
TGTGCCAGCAGCGTAGCTGGAGGAGCTCTACCGGATACGCAGTATTTT
CASSVAGGALPDTQYF
>TRBV6-6|TRBJ2-7|13|.|TRBD2
TGTGCCAGCACCGGGGGACTAGCGGGCGAGCAGTACTTC
CASTGGLAGEQYF
>TRBV6-6|TRBJ1-5|16|few|.
TGTGCCAGCAGGCCCGACAGCTCCCCGGCGGGGCAGCCCCAGCATTTT
CASRPDSSPAGQPQHF
>TRBV5-1|TRBJ1-1|14|.|TRBD1
TGCGCCAGCAGCAGGGGACAGGGGAACACTGAAGCTTTCTTT
CASSRGQGNTEAFF
>TRBV3-1/TRBV3-2|TRBJ2-7|14|.|.
TGTGCCAGCAGCCAAGGGCCGGAGTTCTACGAGCAGTACTTC
CASSQGPEFYEQYF
>TRBV5-1|TRBJ2-2|15|few|TRBD1
TGCGCCAGCAGCTCCGGACAGGGCATGGGCGGGGAGCTGTTTTTT
CASSSGQGMGGELFF
>TRBV7-9|TRBJ1-3|13|.|.
TGTGCCAGCGGCGGGGGCCCTGGAAACACCATATATTTT
CASGGGPGNTIYF
>TRBV5-8|TRBJ2-7|14|.|.
TGTGCCAGCAGCTTTCAAGGCTTACGAGGGGAGCAGTACTTC
CASSFQGLRGEQYF
>TRBV6-4|TRBJ2-7|14|.|.
TGTGCCAGCAGTGCTGATAGCGAAGTATACGAGCAGTACTTC
CASSADSEVYEQYF
>TRBV10-2|TRBJ1-5|14|large|.
TGCGCCAGCAGCCCGGCGGGCGCCAATCAGCCCCAGCATTTT
CASSPAGANQPQHF
>TRBV7-2|TRBJ1-3|15|.|.
TGTGCCAGCAGCCCTCTGATCGGGTCTGGAAACACCATATATTTT
CASSPLIGSGNTIYF